This TCR beta chain was profiled in a study of OX40 agonist ivuxolimab in advanced cancers. Across the whole study: Eligibility admitted prior anti-PD-1, anti-PD-L1 or anti-CTLA-4 therapy; 40% had some. Whole-study findings and limits: It was not determined which antigens were specifically recognized by the peripheral T cells that had undergone clonal expansion. Dosing at 0.1 to 3.0 mg/kg was accompanied by clonal expansion of CD4+ and CD8+ blood T cells by week 6.

There are 15 residues in the CDR3. CDR1 and CDR2 (germline): SEHNR, FQNEAQ (reference sequence). V lost 4 bases, J lost 9 bases, and 14 bases stayed unmatched. Sequencing used immunoSEQ multiplex PCR; TCRdb keeps in-frame clones, though not all of them. Seen here are approximately 47,000 clones, around 90% observed once, and the top ten hold approximately 2%. Of note for this clone: Antigen: not known.

The rearrangement uses TRBV7-9 and TRBJ2-7, with 8 bases lining up with TRBD1. The TCR comes from an adult with an advanced solid tumor such as melanoma, head and neck, liver or kidney cancer. This specimen consisted of CD4+ or CD8+ T cells sorted from blood, obtained in a trial of the OX40 agonist ivuxolimab. The CDR3 coding sequence is TGTGCCAGCAGCTATGCCGGGACAGGTAACGTCAGGCAGTACTTC. Translated: CASSYAGTGNVRQYF.